These 24 T cell receptor beta chains came from one sample sequenced in a study of cytomegalovirus exposure and HLA in healthy donors. Primers: 60 Vbeta forward and 13 Jbeta reverse. Repertoires were generated with immunoSEQ multiplex PCR, while TCRdb's copy carries only in-frame clones and drops some. The repertoire has hundreds of thousands of clones, roughly two thirds of them found once; the top ten carry under 2.5%. The sample comprised PBMCs. Receptor source: a female donor in good health and CMV-seronegative.

The V gene is TRBV9, the J gene TRBJ2-7, with 12 positions matching TRBD2. The V gene end was trimmed by 0 bases and the J gene end by 5 bases; junction bases not matched to a gene: 6. Germline CDR1 reads SGDLS; CDR2 reads YYNGEE. The CDR3 contains 16 residues. The CDR3 region is CASSVGLAGVGNEQYF. In nucleotides, the CDR3 is TGTGCCAGCAGCGTAGGACTAGCGGGAGTAGGGAACGAGCAGTACTTC.

The DNA for the CDR3 is TGTGCCAGCAGCCCAGATAGCGGGAGGGCAAAAGATACGCAGTATTTT. Protein sequence: CASSPDSGRAKDTQYF. The chain recombines TRBV7-9 with TRBJ2-3; TRBD2 matches at 11 bases. V lost 5 bases, J lost 5 bases, and 9 bases stayed unmatched. The length of the CDR3 is 16 residues. Per germline, CDR1 SEHNR and CDR2 FQNEAQ (reference sequence).

This clone was observed a handful of times. The chain uses TRBV27 and TRBJ1-2; 9 nucleotides align to TRBD1. The CDR3 runs to 14 residues. J lost 2 bases, V lost 6 bases, and 4 bases had no gene match. The V gene's germline CDR1 is MNHEY and CDR2 SMNVEV (reference sequence). The CDR3 protein is CASSRGQGNYGYTF. CDR3 nucleotide sequence: TGTGCCAGCAGCCGAGGACAGGGGAACTATGGCTACACCTTC.

This chain links TRBV4-1 with TRBJ1-1; the D gene is possibly TRBD1 (5 bases). The CDR3 covers 15 residues. The V and J ends lost 4 bases and 4 bases respectively, with 16 bases between them. CDR1 and CDR2 from the germline V gene are MGHRA and YSYEKL. The chain's CDR3 is CASSLTQVGVTEAFF. As DNA, the CDR3 is TGCGCCAGCAGCCTAACACAGGTTGGAGTCACTGAAGCTTTCTTT.

The gene calls are TRBV2 and TRBJ2-2; D gene uncertain. The V and J ends lost 2 bases and 1 base respectively, with 8 bases between them. The CDR3 contains 15 residues. From germline, CDR1 is SNHLY and CDR2 FYNNEI. CDR3 protein: CASSETPVNTGELFF. The CDR3 DNA reads TGTGCCAGCAGTGAAACCCCAGTGAACACCGGGGAGCTGTTTTTT.

The chain joins TRBV7-9 to TRBJ2-3; 7 nucleotides match TRBD1. Unmatched junction bases numbered 9, after V lost 1 base and J lost 2 bases. CDR3 length: 17 residues. In germline, CDR1 is SEHNR, CDR2 FQNEAQ (reference sequence). The CDR3 nucleotides read TGTGCCAGCAGCTTAGGGCCGGGCAGGGGGTACACAGATACGCAGTATTTT. Amino acids: CASSLGPGRGYTDTQYF.

The chain combines TRBV9 with TRBJ2-4; TRBD2 might be the D (6 bases). The CDR3 consists of 17 residues. The germline CDR1 and CDR2 sequences are SGDLS and YYNGEE. V was shortened by 0 bases and J by 1 base, with 14 bases between the two germline ends. CDR3 region: CASSVGAEGTAKNIQYF. CDR3 nucleotides: TGTGCCAGCAGCGTAGGGGCGGAGGGTACGGCCAAAAACATTCAGTACTTC.

The rearrangement uses TRBV10-3 and TRBJ1-1; D is perhaps TRBD1 (5 bases). Germline-derived CDR1 and CDR2 are ENHRY and SYGVKD. The ends were cut back, 7 bases at V and 1 base at J, with 16 bases in the middle. The CDR3 sequence is 15 residues long. CDR3 DNA sequence: TGTGCCATCACCCCAAGGGGTCCCCAGAACACTGAAGCTTTCTTT. Protein product: CAITPRGPQNTEAFF.

This sequence joins TRBV6-1 and TRBJ2-1; D not certain. Germline values: CDR1 MNHNS, CDR2 SASEGT. The CDR3 is made up of 15 amino acids. Trimming took 4 bases from V and 4 from J, leaving 14 bases between them. This CDR3 is CASSAPSRTYNEQFF. CDR3 nucleotides: TGTGCCAGCAGTGCTCCCTCCCGTACTTACAATGAGCAGTTCTTC.

Notes on this clone: One end of the junction varies from germline; a read error may be responsible. The sample carries other DNA sequences with the same CDR3. This rearrangement joins TRBV7-9 to TRBJ2-7; no clear D. This CDR3 is 11 amino acids long. CDR1 and CDR2 from the germline V gene are SEHNR and FQNEAQ (reference sequence). CDR3 bases: TGTTCCAGCAGCTCGTCCTACGAGCAGTACTTC. Protein: CSSSSSYEQYF.

This clone was counted a few times. The rearrangement links TRBV6-5 to TRBJ1-2; D gene unclear. From germline, CDR1 is MNHEY and CDR2 SVGAGI. This CDR3 region has 13 residues. The V and J ends lost 2 bases and 3 bases respectively, with 7 bases between them. As DNA, the CDR3 is TGTGCCAGCAGTTACGAGGCCTACTATGGCTACACCTTC. It yields the protein CASSYEAYYGYTF.

This chain links TRBV6-1 with TRBJ2-3; D not certain. Looked up from germline, CDR1 is MNHNS and CDR2 is SASEGT. This CDR3 region has 13 residues. Trimming took 5 bases from V and 1 from J, leaving 7 bases between them. The CDR3 is CASSYPGTDTQYF. The CDR3 region has the DNA TGTGCCAGCAGTTATCCGGGCACAGATACGCAGTATTTT.

The table lists this clone with a few counts. This chain links TRBV9 with TRBJ1-1; 12 nucleotides match TRBD1. This CDR3 comprises 15 residues. Germline CDR1 SGDLS, CDR2 YYNGEE. Trimming took 3 bases from V and 6 from J; bases not matched to a gene: 6. The CDR3 region is CASSAAGQGAPEAFF. The CDR3 nucleotides are TGTGCCAGCAGCGCCGCGGGACAGGGGGCTCCTGAAGCTTTCTTT.

This chain connects TRBV27 to TRBJ2-2; 9 bases are shared with TRBD1. The CDR3 length is 17 residues. V was clipped by 6 bases and J by 7 bases; unmatched bases: 15. The V gene's germline CDR1 is MNHEY and CDR2 SMNVEV (reference sequence). The CDR3 loop reads CASSVSSGTGSIGELFF. CDR3 nucleotide sequence: TGTGCCAGCAGCGTCTCCTCGGGGACAGGGTCGATCGGGGAGCTGTTTTTT.

This clone was counted between two and nine times. CDR3 amino acids: CASSQDWPGLVFDTGELFF. In DNA, the CDR3 is TGTGCCAGCAGCCAAGATTGGCCGGGACTAGTTTTCGACACCGGGGAGCTGTTTTTT. J is TRBJ2-2 and V is TRBV14; 8 nucleotides match TRBD2. After removal of 0 bases from V and 3 bases from J, the junction contained 12 bases not matched to a gene. The CDR3 loop spans 19 amino acids. CDR1 SGHDN and CDR2 FVKESK come from the germline V gene.

This chain uses TRBV2 with TRBJ1-6; 8 bases map to TRBD1. J was trimmed by 7 bases and V by 6 bases; bases with no gene match: 8. From germline, CDR1 is SNHLY and CDR2 FYNNEI. CDR3 size: 15 residues. The CDR3 DNA sequence: TGTGCCAGCAGCACCGGACAGGGAGGCAATTCACCCCTCCACTTT. Amino acids: CASSTGQGGNSPLHF.

The chain uses TRBV25-1 and TRBJ1-1; a possible D gene is TRBD1 (6 bases). The CDR3 has 12 amino acids. Germline loops: CDR1 MGHDK, CDR2 SYGVNS. Trimming stripped 2 bases from V and 10 bases from J, with 11 bases between. CDR3 sequence (DNA): TGTGCCAGCAGTGAAAGGGGGTTAAGAGCTTTCTTT. It specifies CASSERGLRAFF. Together with reference TRBV25-1 and TRBJ1-1, the CDR3 gives the full variable domain: EADIYQTPRYLVIGTGKKITLECSQTMGHDKMYWYQQDPGMELHLIHYSYGVNSTEKGDLSSESTVSRIRTEHFPLTLESARPSHTSQYLCASSERGLRAFFGQGTRLTVV.

This clone has only one observation. An end of the junction does not agree with germline; a read error may underlie this. The chain recombines TRBV7-9 with TRBJ2-3, with D possibly being TRBD1 (5 bases). The CDR3 extends over 17 amino acids. CDR1 and CDR2 from the germline V gene are SEHNR and FQNEAQ (reference sequence). For the CDR3, the DNA is TGTTCCAGCAGCTTAGGTTCCGGTCAGGGTCTCGCAGATACGCAGTATTTT. Translating it yields CSSSLGSGQGLADTQYF.

The J gene is TRBJ2-1, the V gene TRBV7-8; 7 bases are shared with TRBD1. The CDR3 has 13 amino acids. Germline-derived CDR1 and CDR2 are SGHVS and FQNEAQ. V lost 7 bases and J lost 6; bases outside the gene matches: 6. The CDR3 here is CASINRGANEQFF. As DNA, the CDR3 is TGTGCCAGCATTAACAGGGGCGCCAATGAGCAGTTCTTC.

The V gene is TRBV7-9, the J gene TRBJ2-7; no reliable D call. CDR1 is SEHNR and CDR2 is FQNEAQ in the germline V gene (reference sequence). Trimming took off 0 bases at V and 0 bases at J, with 15 bases between the two ends. This CDR3 has 17 amino acids. The CDR3 region is CASSLARYESSSYEQYF. The CDR3 coding sequence is TGTGCCAGCAGCTTAGCGCGGTATGAGTCAAGCTCCTACGAGCAGTACTTC.

Points on this clone: Other DNA sequences from this sample encode an identical CDR3 as well. This rearrangement joins TRBV6-5 to TRBJ2-4, with TRBD1 as a possible D gene (5 bases). Germline CDR1 is MNHEY and CDR2 is SVGAGI. The V gene lost 9 bases and the J gene lost 7 bases, with 16 bases spanning the gap. The CDR3 is 13 amino acids. The CDR3 loop is CASNPGIGNIQYF. CDR3 DNA: TGTGCCAGTAACCCAGGGATCGGGAACATTCAGTACTTC.

The rearrangement links TRBV7-2 to TRBJ1-5, with 11 bases identical to TRBD1. Germline trimming cut 5 bases from V and 7 bases from J; bases unmatched to any gene: 13. Germline V gene sequence: CDR1 SGHTA, CDR2 FQGNSA. This CDR3 spans 17 amino acids. The DNA for the CDR3 is TGTGCCAGCAGCCTGAACAGCGGACAGGGGGCAAGGCAGCCCCAGCATTTT. Amino acid sequence: CASSLNSGQGARQPQHF.

The chain employs TRBV27 and TRBJ1-2, with TRBD1 as a possible D gene (5 bases). The germline gives CDR1 MNHEY, CDR2 SMNVEV (reference sequence). V dropped 1 base and J dropped 6 bases, with 9 bases sitting between them. The CDR3 has 13 residues. CDR3 region: CASSLYEGDGYTF. The CDR3 nucleotides read TGTGCCAGCAGTTTATATGAAGGGGATGGCTACACCTTC.

V gene TRBV30 combines with J gene TRBJ1-4, with D possibly TRBD1 on 6 matching bases. CDR3 length: 15 residues. V was trimmed by 0 bases and J by 4 bases, leaving 12 bases between them. Germline loops: CDR1 GTSNPN, CDR2 SVGIG (reference sequence). The CDR3 sequence: CAWSVQDSLNEKLFF. CDR3 DNA: TGTGCCTGGAGTGTACAGGACAGCCTTAATGAAAAACTGTTTTTT.